The 8 T cell receptor beta chains listed next were all sequenced from one sample in a study of blood T cell repertoires in COVID-19. Libraries were prepared by immunoSEQ multiplex PCR; TCRdb keeps only in-frame clonotypes and omits some of them. The table lists about 120,000 clones, around 78% of them singletons. The sequenced sample consisted of peripheral blood. These receptors were obtained from a man aged 25-45 years with acute or convalescent COVID-19.

The chain employs TRBV5-8 and TRBJ2-1; D gene uncertain. Germline-derived CDR1 and CDR2 are SGHTS and YDEGEE. The CDR3 covers 13 residues. V was trimmed by 2 bases and J by 2 bases, leaving 5 bases between them. The CDR3 nucleotides are TGTGCCAGCAGCTTAACTCCCTACAATGAGCAGTTCTTC. Protein: CASSLTPYNEQFF.

CDR3 sequence: CASSFTEQYEQYV. For the CDR3, the DNA is TGTGCCAGCAGCTTTACAGAACAGTACGAGCAGTACGTC. The chain combines TRBV7-4 with TRBJ2-7; no clear D. The CDR3 has 13 amino acids. V lost 3 bases to trimming and J lost 4 bases, with 10 bases between them. Germline CDR1 SGHVT, CDR2 SQSDAQ.

The chain carries TRBV6-6 and TRBJ2-3; 9 bases are shared with TRBD2. This CDR3 region has 15 residues. CDR1 and CDR2 (germline): MNHNY, SVGAGI (reference sequence). V was pared by 5 bases and J by 2 bases, with 5 bases of the junction left unmatched. CDR3 coding DNA: TGTGCCAGCAGTCTCAGCGGGGGGCCCACAGATACGCAGTATTTT. Translating gives CASSLSGGPTDTQYF.

This rearrangement joins TRBV5-1 to TRBJ1-2, with 10 bases that match TRBD1. CDR3 length equals 13 residues. Per the germline V gene, CDR1 is SGHRS and CDR2 is YFSETQ. V was clipped by 4 bases and J by 6 bases; unmatched bases: 3. DNA of the CDR3: TGCGCCAGCAGCCCGGGACAGGGGAATGGCTACACCTTC. This gives the protein CASSPGQGNGYTF.

The chain combines TRBV2 with TRBJ2-1; TRBD1 agrees at 9 bases. V shed 3 bases, J shed 13 bases, and the junction held 7 bases outside the gene matches. Germline V CDR1 and CDR2: SNHLY, FYNNEI. This CDR3 has 13 amino acids. CDR3 amino acids: CASSEGRTGAQFF. The CDR3 DNA reads TGTGCCAGCAGTGAGGGGCGGACAGGGGCACAGTTCTTC.

In nucleotides, the CDR3 is TGCGCCAGCAGCCAAGGTGAAACAGATAATTCACCCCTCCACTTT. This gives the protein CASSQGETDNSPLHF. V is TRBV4-1 and J is TRBJ1-6; D call uncertain. Germline V CDR1 and CDR2: MGHRA, YSYEKL. The CDR3 contains 15 residues. Trimming pared 1 base from V and 5 bases from J, leaving 9 bases between.

This chain uses TRBV4-3 with TRBJ1-4, with D hard to call. In germline, CDR1 is LGHNA, CDR2 YSLEER. The CDR3 loop spans 17 amino acids. The V end lost 0 bases, the J end lost 8 bases, and 19 bases lay between the germline ends. The CDR3 DNA sequence: TGCGCCAGCAGCCAAGATGTTAATAGAGGGCTCAACGAAAAACTGTTTTTT. It translates to CASSQDVNRGLNEKLFF.

In DNA form, the CDR3 reads TGCGCCAGCAGCCCGGGGACAGGGTTTACTGAAGCTTTCTTT. Translating it yields CASSPGTGFTEAFF. The chain joins TRBV5-1 to TRBJ1-1; 9 positions match TRBD1. Germline V gene data show CDR1 as SGHRS and CDR2 as YFSETQ. V lost 4 bases and J lost 5; bases outside the gene matches: 6. This CDR3 has 14 residues. The full variable domain, in which reference TRBV5-1 and TRBJ1-1 provide the parts outside the CDR3, is KAGVTQTPRYLIKTRGQQVTLSCSPISGHRSVSWYQQTPGQGLQFLFEYFSETQRNKGNFPGRFSGRQFSNSRSEMNVSTLELGDSALYLCASSPGTGFTEAFFGQGTRLTVV.